The 25 T cell receptor beta chains given below trace back to one sample, sequenced in a study of CD8 T cells in ankylosing spondylitis (dated by TCRdb to the late 2010s). Broader findings and caveats from the paper: Blood from ankylosing spondylitis patients appeared to be characterized by a TCR beta motif composed of several highly homologous amino acid variants.

Antigens of these TCRs are unknown. Receptor amplification or capture employed 5' RACE. For sequencing, an Illumina HiSeq 2500 was employed. TCRdb trimmed the raw reads at Q25, called clones with MiXCR and kept productive beta chains. When rows share a CDR3 protein, they turn into one entry using the most common DNA and genes. The sample contains a few hundred thousand distinct CDR3 sequences, about 6.7% of them found a single time. The top ten hold 13% to 15% of the sample. The sequenced sample consisted of blood, either unsorted or a sorted T cell fraction (not recorded which). These receptors all come from a male donor with ankylosing spondylitis.

This clonotype was seen many times. The V gene is TRBV5-4, the J gene TRBJ1-1; TRBD1 is a possible D gene (5 bases). Per germline, CDR1 SGHNT and CDR2 YYREEE (reference sequence). The CDR3 has 12 amino acids. V lost 3 bases and J lost 8, with 11 bases in between. This chain's CDR3 is CASSSEWGEAFF. Written as DNA, the CDR3 is TGTGCCAGCAGCTCCGAGTGGGGGGAAGCTTTCTTT.

V gene TRBV18 combines with J gene TRBJ1-1; TRBD1 might be the D (5 bases). Trimming took 3 bases from V and 6 from J, leaving 14 bases between them. CDR3 length: 14 residues. CDR1 and CDR2 (germline): KGHSH, LQKENI. Here the CDR3 reads CASSPRGGEAEAFF. As DNA, the CDR3 is TGTGCCAGCTCACCCCGGGGGGGGGAGGCTGAAGCTTTCTTT.

The sample holds a few counts of this clonotype. In DNA, the CDR3 is TGTGCCAGCAGTTTATTAGGGATTAGCTACGAGCAGTACTTC. Amino acid sequence: CASSLLGISYEQYF. The chain employs TRBV27 and TRBJ2-7; no clear D gene. Germline V gene lookup returns CDR1 MNHEY and CDR2 SMNVEV (reference sequence). Trimming shortened V by 1 base and J by 3 bases, and 10 bases separated the two germline ends. The CDR3 runs 14 residues.

This clonotype appeared many times. This chain links TRBV7-9 with TRBJ1-3; unclear D gene. CDR1 is SEHNR, CDR2 FQNEAQ, per germline (reference sequence). This CDR3 is 15 amino acids long. Trimming took off 1 base at V and 0 bases at J, with 7 bases between the two ends. The CDR3 sequence is CASSLGVPSGNTIYF. The CDR3 bases are TGTGCCAGCAGCTTAGGCGTTCCCTCTGGAAACACCATATATTTT.

A note on this clonotype: This may arise from a read error, as a much more abundant clone is one base away. V gene TRBV5-6 combines with J gene TRBJ2-5; no firm D call. The CDR3 covers 13 residues. CDR1 is SGHDT and CDR2 is YYEEEE in the germline V gene. This chain's CDR3 is CARSFGYEETQYF. The CDR3 nucleotides read TGTGCCAGGAGCTTCGGGTATGAAGAGACCCAGTACTTC.

Many counts were recorded for this clonotype. V usage is TRBV25-1 and J usage is TRBJ1-1; D is unresolved. CDR1 is MGHDK and CDR2 is SYGVNS in the germline V gene. This CDR3 is 15 amino acids long. V gave up 3 bases and J gave up 3 bases, with 14 bases separating them. In nucleotides, the CDR3 is TGTGCCAGCAGTGACGAGGGCAGGTGGGACACTGAAGCTTTCTTT. Its protein product is CASSDEGRWDTEAFF.

This chain links TRBV2 with TRBJ2-7; D is uncertain. V lost 11 bases, J lost 4 bases, and 9 bases lay in between. There are 10 residues in the CDR3. In germline, CDR1 is SNHLY, CDR2 FYNNEI. CDR3 DNA sequence: TGTGCCTCCACGGCGTACGAGCAGTACTTC. It specifies CASTAYEQYF.

V and J are TRBV24-1 and TRBJ2-7; D unresolved. V lost 4 bases and J lost 0, with 0 bases in between. Per germline, CDR1 KGHDR and CDR2 SFDVKD. CDR3 length: 11 amino acids. For the CDR3, the DNA is TGTGCCACCAGTGACTCCTACGAGCAGTACTTC. This gives the protein CATSDSYEQYF.

Turning to this clonotype: A much larger clone is a single base away; this may be a read error. This CDR3 is missing its conserved last phenylalanine or tryptophan, likely due to a read error. The chain employs TRBV11-2 and TRBJ2-7; TRBD1 matches at 7 bases. The germline CDR1 and CDR2 sequences are SGHAT and FQNNGV. The CDR3 totals 14 residues. V lost 5 bases and J lost 0; bases outside the gene matches: 4. The CDR3 DNA sequence: TGTGCCAGCAGCCTCCGGGACAGCTCCTACGAGCAGTACTTA. It codes for CASSLRDSSYEQYL.

This clonotype was counted at least ten times. The J gene is TRBJ2-3, the V gene TRBV12-3 or TRBV12-4; possible D gene TRBD2, 5 bases. The CDR3 contains 13 residues. V was cut by 10 bases and J by 4 bases, with 15 bases left in between. As DNA, the CDR3 is TGTGCCACCCAGAGGGTGAGGCCAGATACGCAGTATTTT. This translates into CATQRVRPDTQYF.

This clonotype was counted many times. V and J are TRBV4-3 and TRBJ2-3, with 16 bases lining up with TRBD2. The CDR3 extends over 17 amino acids. CDR1 is LGHNA, CDR2 YSLEER, per germline. After removal of 3 bases from V and 7 bases from J, the junction contained 7 bases not matched to a gene. For the CDR3, the DNA is TGCGCCAGCAGCCAGGGACTAGCGGGAGGGCTCGGGAATACGCAGTATTTT. This sequence encodes CASSQGLAGGLGNTQYF.

This clonotype was counted only a few times. The V call is TRBV7-2, the J call TRBJ2-1, with 7 bases identical to TRBD1. Germline CDR1 reads SGHTA; CDR2 reads FQGNSA. The CDR3 is 16 amino acids. V lost 2 bases to trimming and J lost 4 bases; unmatched junction nucleotides: 8. The CDR3 loop is CASSLSWDRPYNEQFF. The CDR3 nucleotides are TGTGCCAGCAGCTTATCATGGGACAGACCATACAATGAGCAGTTCTTC.

This clonotype has ten or more counts. DNA of the CDR3: TGTGCCAGCATGTTGGACGGTGGATTCACAGATACGCAGTATTTT. It is translated as CASMLDGGFTDTQYF. V and J are TRBV6-5 and TRBJ2-3; no clear D. Trimming shortened V by 7 bases and J by 2 bases, and 16 bases separated the two germline ends. Germline V lookup: CDR1 MNHEY, CDR2 SVGAGI. The CDR3 totals 15 residues.

V usage is TRBV7-1 and J usage is TRBJ1-1; D perhaps matches TRBD1 (5 bases). TRBV7-1 is reported as an ORF; its role is uncertain. This CDR3 is 13 amino acids long. The ends were cut back, 5 bases at V and 5 bases at J, with 12 bases in the middle. The CDR3 region is CASSDSGRTEAFF. CDR3 nucleotide sequence: TGTGCCAGCAGCGACTCAGGGAGGACTGAAGCTTTCTTT.

The chain carries TRBV7-9 and TRBJ2-1; 7 bases match TRBD2. CDR3 length equals 13 residues. Germline CDR1 reads SEHNR; CDR2 reads FQNEAQ (reference sequence). The J segment lost 13 bases and the V segment lost 7 bases, leaving 13 bases of the junction unmatched. In nucleotides, the CDR3 is TGTGCCAGCACCTTGGGGGGGTTTGACAGACAGTTCTTC. This gives the protein CASTLGGFDRQFF.

This clonotype was found many times. The rearrangement uses TRBV4-2 and TRBJ2-7; maybe TRBD2 (6 bases). Trimming took off 2 bases at V and 0 bases at J, with 11 bases between the two ends. CDR3 size: 15 residues. From germline, CDR1 is LGHNA and CDR2 YNFKEQ. CDR3 bases: TGTGCCAGCAGCCAAAATAGCGGAACCTCCTACGAGCAGTACTTC. Protein: CASSQNSGTSYEQYF.

Ten or more counts support this clonotype. The rearrangement joins TRBV10-3 to TRBJ2-7; maybe TRBD2 (5 bases). V was clipped by 2 bases and J by 4 bases, with 12 bases between them. Looked up from germline, CDR1 is ENHRY and CDR2 is SYGVKD. This CDR3 region has 14 residues. The CDR3 bases are TGTGCCATCAGTGAGGGTAATAGCGAATACGAGCAGTACTTC. Amino acid sequence: CAISEGNSEYEQYF.

This clonotype appeared a few times. This sequence joins TRBV20-1 and TRBJ1-5; TRBD1 matches 8 bases. The CDR3 runs 18 residues. Germline values: CDR1 DFQATT, CDR2 SNEGSKA (reference sequence). The CDR3 here is CRDPRQPCGQGWNQPQHF. CDR3 nucleotide sequence: TGCAGAGACCCGAGGCAACCGTGTGGACAGGGATGGAATCAGCCCCAGCATTTT.

This clonotype was observed at least ten times. The V call is TRBV7-9, the J call TRBJ2-1; D gene uncertain. V was shortened by 3 bases and J by 8 bases, with 11 bases between the two germline ends. The CDR3 runs to 13 residues. CDR1 SEHNR and CDR2 FQNEAQ come from the germline V gene (reference sequence). As DNA, the CDR3 is TGTGCCAGCAGCTTGCCCCCCAGGTATGAGCAGTTCTTC. Its protein is CASSLPPRYEQFF.

In this sample, this clonotype turned up many times. V and J are TRBV7-9 and TRBJ2-7; TRBD1 matches 10 bases. Germline V gene sequence: CDR1 SEHNR, CDR2 FQNEAQ (reference sequence). After removal of 3 bases from V and 3 bases from J, the junction contained 5 bases not matched to a gene. This CDR3 has 15 residues. CDR3 in amino acids: CASSFRQGAGYEQYF. The CDR3 DNA is TGTGCCAGCAGCTTTCGACAGGGGGCTGGCTACGAGCAGTACTTC.

The chain links TRBV6-1 to TRBJ1-4, with TRBD1 matching 12 bases. With V trimmed by 5 bases and J by 7 bases, 8 bases remained unmatched. There are 16 residues in the CDR3. Germline V gives CDR1 MNHNS, CDR2 SASEGT. The CDR3 nucleotides are TGTGCCAGCAGTCCCGGGACAGGGGGCGCGTTTGAAAAACTGTTTTTT. Its translation: CASSPGTGGAFEKLFF.

This clonotype has at least ten counts. The CDR3 bases are TGTGCCAGCAGTTACCCACCCCAGTCGGCTTTCTTT. Translating it yields CASSYPPQSAFF. The gene calls are TRBV6-2 or TRBV6-3 and TRBJ1-1; D unclear. Looked up from germline, CDR1 is MNHEY and CDR2 is SVGEGT. V lost 2 bases and J 11 bases, leaving 12 bases between the germline ends. The length of the CDR3 is 12 residues.

This clonotype was recorded many times. This chain connects TRBV27 to TRBJ1-6; 8 positions match TRBD1. This CDR3 spans 16 amino acids. The ends lost 5 bases at V and 6 bases at J; junction bases unmatched: 9. Per the germline V gene, CDR1 is MNHEY and CDR2 is SMNVEV (reference sequence). CDR3 nucleotide sequence: TGTGCCAGCAGTGCCTCCGGGACAGGTTTTAATTCACCCCTCCACTTT. It specifies CASSASGTGFNSPLHF.

This clonotype was recorded many times. The V call is TRBV7-8, the J call TRBJ2-7; D unclear. The germline CDR1 and CDR2 sequences are SGHVS and FQNEAQ. This CDR3 spans 11 amino acids. V lost 7 bases to trimming and J lost 13 bases, with 17 bases between them. In DNA form, the CDR3 reads TGTGCCAGCACCCCGGACCGCGACCGATACTTC. It translates to CASTPDRDRYF.

In this sample, this clonotype turned up many times. J is TRBJ1-6 and V is TRBV4-3, with D maybe TRBD1 (6 bases). This CDR3 spans 17 amino acids. V lost 1 base to trimming and J lost 9 bases, with 19 bases between them. Per the germline V gene, CDR1 is LGHNA and CDR2 is YSLEER. The CDR3 sequence: CASSQGAKSGTISPLHF. As DNA, the CDR3 is TGCGCCAGCAGCCAAGGAGCAAAGTCCGGGACAATTTCACCCCTCCACTTT.